This T cell receptor beta chain was profiled in a study of blood T cells in healthy people across ages. A J-beta primer mix and a sample-barcoded 5' primer were used in a second PCR of roughly 7 to 12 cycles. A template-switch adaptor that had 12 random nucleotides put a tag on each cDNA molecule. From the 5' RACE reads, TCRdb called clonotypes with MiXCR, one entry per CDR3 protein. The table records approximately 1,000,000 distinct CDR3 sequences, less than 45% of them present only once. Approximately 9.2 milliliters was the volume of peripheral blood drawn from each donor. In the case of this clonotype: As yet, its antigen is unknown.

Findings of the study overall: Unsorted PBMCs prevented conclusive naive versus antigen-experienced comparison. As age increased, TCR beta diversity per million T cells fell in a roughly linear fashion.

CDR3 length: 16 residues. Germline V gene lookup returns CDR1 SEHNR and CDR2 FQNEAQ (reference sequence). V trimming: 3 bases; J trimming: 7 bases; junction bases outside the gene matches: 10. The TCR originated in a man between 18 and 35 years old in good health. Material: blood. The chain uses TRBV7-9 and TRBJ1-5; TRBD1 matches at 9 bases. The CDR3 bases are TGTGCCAGCAGCTTGGGATTGGGACAGGGAGGCCAGCCCCAGCATTTT. Translated: CASSLGLGQGGQPQHF.